These 24 T cell receptor beta chains were sequenced from one sample in a study of post-analysis software for immune sequencing data. The study's findings and limits: Compared with controls, patients had more of about 5 TRBV segments, including TRBV5-6, TRBV5-1 and TRBV20-1.

TCR beta cDNA libraries included unique molecular identifiers. From the PCR reads, TCRdb called clonotypes with MiXCR, one entry per CDR3 protein. The sample lists about 820,000 distinct CDR3 sequences; roughly half were seen once. Their antigens are not known. The sequencing input was blood. The receptors originated from a girl aged 5 to 17 with multiple sclerosis.

The chain links TRBV7-9 to TRBJ1-1; possible D gene TRBD1, 5 bases. CDR1 is SEHNR and CDR2 is FQNEAQ in the germline V gene (reference sequence). With 3 bases removed from V and 10 bases from J, the gap between germline ends came to 15 bases. This CDR3 is built from 13 residues. CDR3: CASSFGAGQSAFF. CDR3 DNA sequence: TGTGCCAGCAGCTTTGGGGCTGGACAATCAGCTTTCTTT.

This clonotype showed up just a few times. The gene calls are TRBV3-1 and TRBJ2-5; a possible D gene is TRBD2 (5 bases). The CDR3 spans 15 residues. The germline V gene encodes CDR1 LGHDT and CDR2 YNNKEL (reference sequence). The V and J ends lost 8 bases and 4 bases respectively, with 20 bases between them. The CDR3 DNA follows: TGTGCCAGCGCCGGTTTGAGCGGTGAGGGAGAGACCCAGTACTTC. Residues: CASAGLSGEGETQYF.

V and J are TRBV7-8 and TRBJ2-1, with D perhaps TRBD2 (5 bases). The CDR3 is made up of 16 amino acids. The germline CDR1 and CDR2 sequences are SGHVS and FQNEAQ. Trimming removed 7 bases at V and 2 bases at J, with 18 bases between. The CDR3 nucleotides read TGTGCCAGCAAACGGGAAGGACTGCCGACCTACAATGAGCAGTTCTTC. Encoded protein: CASKREGLPTYNEQFF. Drawing the rest from reference TRBV7-8 and TRBJ2-1, the complete variable domain is GAGVSQSPRYKVAKRGQDVALRCDPISGHVSLFWYQQALGQGPEFLTYFQNEAQLDKSGLPSDRFFAERPEGSVSTLKIQRTQQEDSAVYLCASKREGLPTYNEQFFGPGTRLTVL.

The J gene is TRBJ2-1, the V gene TRBV24-1; D may be TRBD2 (6 bases). This CDR3 comprises 13 residues. The V end was cut by 3 bases, the J end by 8 bases, with 10 bases between. CDR1 is KGHDR, CDR2 SFDVKD, per germline. The CDR3 protein is CATSDKPGDEQFF. CDR3 bases: TGTGCCACCAGTGATAAACCGGGAGATGAGCAGTTCTTC.

This chain connects TRBV20-1 to TRBJ1-2, with 7 bases identical to TRBD1. CDR1 is DFQATT, CDR2 SNEGSKA, per germline (reference sequence). This CDR3 has 15 residues. The V gene end was trimmed by 3 bases and the J gene end by 0 bases; junction bases not matched to a gene: 7. The CDR3 protein is CSASLRDRANYGYTF. CDR3 nucleotide sequence: TGCAGTGCTAGTTTAAGGGACAGAGCTAACTATGGCTACACCTTC.

The chain joins TRBV4-1 to TRBJ2-7; a possible D gene is TRBD2 (5 bases). Germline CDR1 is MGHRA and CDR2 is YSYEKL. The CDR3 extends over 15 amino acids. The V and J ends lost 2 bases and 0 bases respectively, with 11 bases between them. Here the CDR3 reads CASSQLRTSSYEQYF. The CDR3 DNA sequence: TGCGCCAGCAGCCAACTCCGGACTTCCTCCTACGAGCAGTACTTC.

The chain has TRBV7-6 and TRBJ2-3; D may be TRBD1 or TRBD2 (5 bases each). Germline CDR1 is SGHVS and CDR2 is FNYEAQ. The CDR3 extends over 13 amino acids. V lost 5 bases and J lost 11, with 17 bases in between. The chain's CDR3 is CASSLRDLNKQYF. CDR3 nucleotides: TGTGCCAGCAGCCTCCGGGACCTCAACAAGCAGTATTTT.

On this clonotype itself: At one boundary the junction diverges from the germline segment, which might be a read error. The chain combines TRBV12-3 or TRBV12-4 with TRBJ2-5; D remains unclear. The DNA end lines up better with TRBJ2-7; the J call may be wrong. This CDR3 has 13 amino acids. CDR3 protein: CASSPDPEYEQYF. The CDR3 DNA sequence: TGTGCTAGCAGTCCGGACCCCGAATACGAGCAGTACTTC.

This clonotype was seen a few times. The chain joins TRBV7-2 to TRBJ2-1; 14 bases match TRBD2. The CDR3 length is 18 residues. CDR1 is SGHTA and CDR2 is FQGNSA in the germline V gene. After removal of 1 base from V and 2 bases from J, the junction contained 4 bases not matched to a gene. The CDR3 DNA is TGTGCCAGCAGCTTAGAGGGACTAGCGGGAGCCGCCTACAATGAGCAGTTCTTC. Its translation is CASSLEGLAGAAYNEQFF.

This clonotype was seen at least ten times. V usage is TRBV29-1 and J usage is TRBJ2-7, with 7 bases lining up with TRBD2. Germline CDR1 reads SQVTM; CDR2 reads ANQGSEA. V shed 4 bases and J 3 bases; nucleotides not matched to a gene: 6. The CDR3 length is 13 residues. For the CDR3, the DNA is TGCAGCGTTGGGGGGAGGGCCGTCTACGAGCAGTACTTC. It yields the protein CSVGGRAVYEQYF.

V and J are TRBV5-6 and TRBJ2-7; D is unclear. The CDR3 runs to 13 residues. V was shortened by 4 bases and J by 9 bases, with 17 bases between the two germline ends. Germline values: CDR1 SGHDT, CDR2 YYEEEE. The CDR3 spells CASSARYRVVQYF. The CDR3 nucleotides read TGTGCCAGCAGCGCGCGCTACAGAGTGGTGCAGTACTTC.

A few counts support this clonotype. V and J are TRBV3-1 and TRBJ1-6; D gene ambiguous. The CDR3 is made up of 16 amino acids. Trimming took off 1 base at V and 8 bases at J, with 15 bases between the two ends. Germline V gene lookup returns CDR1 LGHDT and CDR2 YNNKEL (reference sequence). The CDR3 protein is CASSQGPLEEYSPLHF. DNA for the CDR3: TGTGCCAGCAGCCAAGGCCCACTGGAGGAGTATTCACCCCTCCACTTT.

This clonotype turned up a few times. The chain uses TRBV11-2 and TRBJ1-2; maybe TRBD1 (6 bases). Germline V gives CDR1 SGHAT, CDR2 FQNNGV. The V and J ends lost 4 bases and 8 bases respectively, with 14 bases between them. The CDR3 sequence is 13 residues long. CDR3 sequence: CASSSRQDTGYTF. The CDR3 nucleotides read TGTGCCAGCAGCTCACGACAGGATACAGGCTACACCTTC.

The sample holds many counts of this clonotype. The chain couples TRBV6-5 to TRBJ1-5; TRBD1 might be the D (5 bases). In germline, CDR1 is MNHEY, CDR2 SVGAGI. V lost 0 bases to trimming and J lost 5 bases, with 11 bases between them. This CDR3 contains 15 residues. DNA for the CDR3: TGTGCCAGCAGTTACTCGGGGCCTCACTATCAGCCCCAGCATTTT. It encodes CASSYSGPHYQPQHF.

The chain employs TRBV7-9 and TRBJ2-3, with 8 bases identical to TRBD2. With 10 bases clipped from V and 1 base from J, the junction kept 10 bases outside the gene matches. The CDR3 sequence is 15 residues long. In germline, CDR1 is SEHNR, CDR2 FQNEAQ (reference sequence). As DNA, the CDR3 is TGTGCCACTTCCCTTCAAGCGGGGGGCACAGATACGCAGTATTTT. It specifies CATSLQAGGTDTQYF.

V usage is TRBV4-1 and J usage is TRBJ1-2; perhaps TRBD1 as D (5 bases). The germline V gene encodes CDR1 MGHRA and CDR2 YSYEKL. V dropped 1 base and J dropped 4 bases, with 13 bases sitting between them. CDR3 length: 15 residues. The CDR3 here is CASSQGDAGSYGYTF. As DNA, the CDR3 is TGCGCCAGCAGCCAAGGGGACGCAGGTTCCTATGGCTACACCTTC.

This chain joins TRBV10-3 and TRBJ2-1, with 10 bases aligning to TRBD2. Germline values: CDR1 ENHRY, CDR2 SYGVKD. There are 15 residues in the CDR3. V lost 6 bases, J lost 2 bases, and 4 bases stayed unmatched. DNA for the CDR3: TGTGCCATCAGACGGACTAGCGGCACCTACAATGAGCAGTTCTTC. Protein: CAIRRTSGTYNEQFF.

This rearrangement joins TRBV29-1 to TRBJ2-3; 8 bases are a match to TRBD1. In germline, CDR1 is SQVTM, CDR2 ANQGSEA. The J segment lost 0 bases and the V segment lost 5 bases, leaving 7 bases of the junction unmatched. This CDR3 is 15 amino acids long. CDR3 protein: CSVSNYRGSTDTQYF. In nucleotides, the CDR3 is TGCAGCGTTAGTAATTACAGGGGGAGCACAGATACGCAGTATTTT.

This clonotype has more than one count but fewer than ten. The chain combines TRBV24-1 with TRBJ2-1; a weak D match, TRBD1 (6 bases). The germline gives CDR1 KGHDR, CDR2 SFDVKD. Trimming stripped 1 base from V and 0 bases from J, with 12 bases between. CDR3 length: 17 residues. DNA of the CDR3: TGTGCCACCAGTGATTTTGGGGGCCCGAGCTCCTACAATGAGCAGTTCTTC. Translated, it gives CATSDFGGPSSYNEQFF.

A few counts support this clonotype. The V gene is TRBV20-1, the J gene TRBJ2-7; tentative D call: TRBD1 (5 bases). CDR3 length equals 14 residues. CDR1 DFQATT and CDR2 SNEGSKA come from the germline V gene (reference sequence). Trimming took 3 bases from V and 0 from J, leaving 12 bases between them. The CDR3 region is CSASQQESSYEQYF. In DNA, the CDR3 is TGCAGTGCTAGCCAACAGGAGAGCTCCTACGAGCAGTACTTC.

V and J are TRBV5-6 and TRBJ1-1; D not resolved. Trimming took 2 bases from V and 3 from J, leaving 2 bases between them. The CDR3 extends over 11 amino acids. Germline-derived CDR1 and CDR2 are SGHDT and YYEEEE. The CDR3 DNA sequence: TGTGCCAGCAGCTTACACACTGAAGCTTTCTTT. Translated: CASSLHTEAFF.

This clonotype was recorded a few times. The chain recombines TRBV20-1 with TRBJ2-1; D remains unclear. Trimming stripped 3 bases from V and 0 bases from J, with 12 bases between. Germline V gene data show CDR1 as DFQATT and CDR2 as SNEGSKA (reference sequence). This CDR3 spans 15 amino acids. CDR3 sequence (DNA): TGCAGTGCTAGCAAAAGCCCAAGCTCCTACAATGAGCAGTTCTTC. Translating it yields CSASKSPSSYNEQFF.

CDR3 residues: CASSYSGAGYNEQFF. For the CDR3, the DNA is TGTGCCAGCAGTTACTCGGGGGCGGGTTACAATGAGCAGTTCTTC. The genes are TRBV6-2 or TRBV6-3 and TRBJ2-1; TRBD1 is a possible D gene (6 bases). This CDR3 comprises 15 residues. Trimming left V 0 bases short and J 4 bases short, with 10 bases between. Germline CDR1 is MNHEY and CDR2 is SVGEGT.

The chain couples TRBV5-6 to TRBJ2-6; D gene ambiguous. Germline CDR1 SGHDT, CDR2 YYEEEE. This CDR3 is 16 amino acids long. V lost 3 bases, J lost 0 bases, and 10 bases lay in between. The CDR3 spells CASSSYDNSGANVLTF. In nucleotides, the CDR3 is TGTGCCAGCAGCTCCTACGACAACTCTGGGGCCAACGTCCTGACTTTC. The variable domain in full, with the rest retrieved from reference TRBV5-6 and TRBJ2-6, is DAGVTQSPTHLIKTRGQQVTLRCSPKSGHDTVSWYQQALGQGPQFIFQYYEEEERQRGNFPDRFSGHQFPNYSSELNVNALLLGDSALYLCASSSYDNSGANVLTFGAGSRLTVL.